This T cell receptor beta chain came from a study of CD8 T cells in ankylosing spondylitis. This clonotype was seen ten or more times. The CDR3 sequence is 11 residues long. CDR1 and CDR2 from the germline V gene are LGHDT and YNNKEL (reference sequence). Trimming removed 4 bases at V and 8 bases at J, with 8 bases between. TCRdb re-derived calls from the 5' RACE reads in MiXCR, one entry per CDR3 protein. The table has about 96,000 distinct CDR3 sequences, 8.8% seen once. The genes are TRBV3-1 and TRBJ1-1; D uncertain. The sequencing sample was made of blood, either unsorted or a sorted T cell fraction (not recorded which). The sequence was collected from a male donor with ankylosing spondylitis or in good health (not recorded which). DNA of the CDR3: TGTGCCAGCAGCCGGACGGGAGAAGCTTTCTTT. The encoded protein is CASSRTGEAFF.